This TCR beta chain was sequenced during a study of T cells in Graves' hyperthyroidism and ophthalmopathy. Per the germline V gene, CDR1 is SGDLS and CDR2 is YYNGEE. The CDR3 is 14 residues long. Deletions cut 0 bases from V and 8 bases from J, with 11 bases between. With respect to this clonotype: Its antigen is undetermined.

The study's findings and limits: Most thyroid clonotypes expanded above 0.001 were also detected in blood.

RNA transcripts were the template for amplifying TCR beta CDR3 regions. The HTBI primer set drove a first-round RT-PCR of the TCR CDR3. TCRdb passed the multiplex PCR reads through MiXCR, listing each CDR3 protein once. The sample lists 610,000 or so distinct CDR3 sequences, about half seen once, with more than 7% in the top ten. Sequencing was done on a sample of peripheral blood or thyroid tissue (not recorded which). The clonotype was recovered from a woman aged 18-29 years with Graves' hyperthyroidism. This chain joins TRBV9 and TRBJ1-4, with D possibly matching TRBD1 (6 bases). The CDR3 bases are TGTGCCAGCAGCGTAGGATGGGGGGGCGAAAAACTGTTTTTT. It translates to CASSVGWGGEKLFF.